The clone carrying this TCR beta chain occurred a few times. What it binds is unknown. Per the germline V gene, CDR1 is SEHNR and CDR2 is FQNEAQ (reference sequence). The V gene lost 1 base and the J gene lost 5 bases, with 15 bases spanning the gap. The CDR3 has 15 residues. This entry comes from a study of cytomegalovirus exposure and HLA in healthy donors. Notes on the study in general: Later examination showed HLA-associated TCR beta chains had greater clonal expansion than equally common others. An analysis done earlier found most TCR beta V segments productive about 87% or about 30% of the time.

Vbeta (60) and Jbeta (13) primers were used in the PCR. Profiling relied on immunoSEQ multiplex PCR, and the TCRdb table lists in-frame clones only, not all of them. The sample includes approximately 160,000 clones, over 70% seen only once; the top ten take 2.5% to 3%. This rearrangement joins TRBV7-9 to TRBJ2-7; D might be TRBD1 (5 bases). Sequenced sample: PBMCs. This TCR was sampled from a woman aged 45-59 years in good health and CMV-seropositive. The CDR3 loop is CASSLVLTLGDEQYF. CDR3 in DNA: TGTGCCAGCAGCTTAGTGCTAACCCTAGGGGACGAGCAGTACTTC.